Below, 5 T cell receptor beta chains from the same sample are listed, as sequenced in a study of blood T cell repertoires in COVID-19. The table came from immunoSEQ multiplex PCR; TCRdb's copy has only in-frame clones and leaves some out. The table shows some 250,000 clones, with approximately 88% occurring only once. Sequencing input: peripheral blood. The receptors stem from a man aged 40-50 years with acute or convalescent COVID-19.

The chain recombines TRBV9 with TRBJ2-1, with 10 bases that match TRBD2. V shed 0 bases, J shed 0 bases, and the junction held 6 bases outside the gene matches. The CDR3 runs 18 residues. CDR1 is SGDLS, CDR2 YYNGEE, per germline. The CDR3 sequence is CASSVGLAGRSSYNEQFF. The CDR3 DNA reads TGTGCCAGCAGCGTAGGACTAGCGGGCCGGAGCTCCTACAATGAGCAGTTCTTC.

This clone came up a few times. The chain employs TRBV30 and TRBJ1-3; no firm D call. The CDR3 has 14 residues. V gave up 1 base and J gave up 4 bases, with 11 bases separating them. The germline V gene has CDR1 GTSNPN and CDR2 SVGIG (reference sequence). CDR3 DNA: TGTGCCTGGAGTGCAAAGGGAGGCGGAAACACCATATATTTT. This gives the protein CAWSAKGGGNTIYF.

The V call is TRBV6-5, the J call TRBJ2-5; 10 bases map to TRBD2. From germline, CDR1 is MNHEY and CDR2 SVGAGI. Trimming took 6 bases from V and 4 from J; bases not matched to a gene: 2. This CDR3 spans 13 amino acids. CDR3 sequence: CASRVAGGETQYF. CDR3 nucleotides: TGTGCCAGCAGGGTAGCGGGAGGAGAGACCCAGTACTTC.

The chain is built from TRBV15 and TRBJ1-5; 7 bases are a match to TRBD1. V trimming: 3 bases; J trimming: 5 bases; junction bases outside the gene matches: 7. Germline V gene lookup returns CDR1 LNHNV and CDR2 YYDKDF (reference sequence). This CDR3 has 15 amino acids. The CDR3 loop reads CATSRTGRGDQPQHF. The CDR3 DNA reads TGTGCCACCAGCAGGACAGGGCGAGGGGATCAGCCCCAGCATTTT. Drawing the rest from reference TRBV15 and TRBJ1-5, the complete variable domain is DAMVIQNPRYQVTQFGKPVTLSCSQTLNHNVMYWYQQKSSQAPKLLFHYYDKDFNNEADTPDNFQSRRPNTSFCFLDIRSPGLGDTAMYLCATSRTGRGDQPQHFGDGTRLSIL.

This rearrangement joins TRBV18 to TRBJ1-3; the D is unclear. Trimming pared 3 bases from V and 0 bases from J, leaving 12 bases between. The CDR3 loop spans 16 amino acids. CDR1 is KGHSH, CDR2 LQKENI, per germline. CDR3 sequence: CASSPERSSSGNTIYF. CDR3 bases: TGTGCCAGCTCACCCGAACGCTCCAGCTCTGGAAACACCATATATTTT.